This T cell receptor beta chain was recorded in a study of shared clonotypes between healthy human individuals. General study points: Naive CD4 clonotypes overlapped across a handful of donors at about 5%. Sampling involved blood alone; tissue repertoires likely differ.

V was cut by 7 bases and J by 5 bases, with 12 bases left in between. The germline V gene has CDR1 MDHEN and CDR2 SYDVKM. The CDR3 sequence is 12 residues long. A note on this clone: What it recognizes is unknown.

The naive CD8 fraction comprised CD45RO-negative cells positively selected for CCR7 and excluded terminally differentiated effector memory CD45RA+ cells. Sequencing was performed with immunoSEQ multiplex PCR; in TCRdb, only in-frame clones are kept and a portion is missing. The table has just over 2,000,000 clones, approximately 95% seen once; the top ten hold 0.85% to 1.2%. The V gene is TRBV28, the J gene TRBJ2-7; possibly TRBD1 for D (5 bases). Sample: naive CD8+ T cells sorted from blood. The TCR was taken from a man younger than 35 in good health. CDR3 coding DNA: TGTGCCAGCACCTCAGGGTCCGACGAGCAGTACTTC. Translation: CASTSGSDEQYF.